These 27 T cell receptor beta chains were all obtained from the same sample, sequenced in a study of regulatory T cells in long-lasting Graves disease. Indicated time point: newly diagnosed GD, antithyroid drugs for less than 3 months. PBMCs were the source of the RNA used for TCR sequencing. For TCR beta, libraries came from iRepertoire HTBI primers and Arm-PCR of CDR3 regions. Via MiXCR, TCRdb re-called the multiplex PCR reads, giving one row per CDR3 protein. The sample yields over 450,000 distinct CDR3 sequences, 12% seen once. The same data also went into a second study, on T cells in Graves' hyperthyroidism and ophthalmopathy.

Sequencing used peripheral blood mononuclear cells (PBMCs), obtained at new diagnosis, from a patient treated with antithyroid drugs. The source of these receptors is a woman aged 25 to 39 with Graves disease.

The rearrangement uses TRBV28 and TRBJ2-7; TRBD2 agrees at 8 bases. Germline-derived CDR1 and CDR2 are MDHEN and SYDVKM. The CDR3 loop spans 14 amino acids. Trimming cost V 6 bases and J 0 bases; bases outside gene matches: 4. CDR3 DNA: TGTGCCAGCAGGGCAAGCGGGGGCTCCTACGAGCAGTACTTC. Translating it yields CASRASGGSYEQYF. The full variable domain, its missing parts supplied by reference TRBV28 and TRBJ2-7, is DVKVTQSSRYLVKRTGEKVFLECVQDMDHENMFWYRQDPGLGLRLIYFSYDVKMKEKGDIPEGYSVSREKKERFSLILESASTNQTSMYLCASRASGGSYEQYFGPGTRLTVT.

In this sample, this clonotype turned up many times. The chain has TRBV7-6 and TRBJ2-3; D gene unclear. The CDR3 consists of 18 residues. Germline V gene sequence: CDR1 SGHVS, CDR2 FNYEAQ. V was cut by 2 bases and J by 6 bases, with 24 bases left in between. The CDR3 is CASSLYPGSLTSKDTQYF. The CDR3, as DNA: TGTGCCAGCAGCTTATATCCCGGTTCGCTGACCTCTAAGGATACGCAGTATTTT. The whole variable domain, remainder taken from reference TRBV7-6 and TRBJ2-3, is GAGVSQSPRYKVTKRGQDVALRCDPISGHVSLYWYRQALGQGPEFLTYFNYEAQQDKSGLPNDRFSAERPEGSISTLTIQRTEQRDSAMYRCASSLYPGSLTSKDTQYFGPGTRLTVL.

This clonotype was seen a handful of times. V gene TRBV19 combines with J gene TRBJ2-5; D possibly matches TRBD1 or TRBD2 (5 bases each). The CDR3 is 18 amino acids. CDR1 is LNHDA and CDR2 is SQIVND in the germline V gene (reference sequence). Trimming removed 3 bases at V and 0 bases at J, with 20 bases between. DNA for the CDR3: TGTGCCAGTAGTATCCGGAGTAATGCTCGGGGACACCAAGAGACCCAGTACTTC. Protein: CASSIRSNARGHQETQYF.

This clonotype was detected many times. The chain has TRBV28 and TRBJ2-1; possible D gene TRBD1, 6 bases. Germline V gene data show CDR1 as MDHEN and CDR2 as SYDVKM. The CDR3 is 17 residues long. V gave up 7 bases and J gave up 7 bases, with 26 bases separating them. CDR3: CASTDPNRAGDKNEQFF. CDR3 nucleotides: TGTGCCAGCACCGACCCCAATAGGGCAGGGGATAAAAATGAGCAGTTCTTC.

The sample holds many counts of this clonotype. The rearrangement uses TRBV2 and TRBJ1-5; the match to TRBD1 covers 7 bases. There are 15 residues in the CDR3. The V and J ends lost 2 bases and 5 bases, in that order; junction bases with no gene match: 6. The germline V gene encodes CDR1 SNHLY and CDR2 FYNNEI. CDR3 residues: CASSEFGQEYQPQHF. CDR3 DNA sequence: TGTGCCAGCAGTGAATTTGGACAGGAATATCAGCCCCAGCATTTT.

This clonotype was picked up a small number of times. This chain links TRBV7-9 with TRBJ2-5; 7 nucleotides align to TRBD1. The CDR3 loop spans 14 amino acids. Germline CDR1 is SEHNR and CDR2 is FQNEAQ (reference sequence). J lost 7 bases, V lost 2 bases, and 7 bases had no gene match. DNA for the CDR3: TGTGCCAGCAGCTTAAGACAGGGCGGACGGACCCAGTACTTC. Translating gives CASSLRQGGRTQYF.

V is TRBV30 and J is TRBJ1-1; TRBD1 aligns across 7 bases. After removal of 0 bases from V and 3 bases from J, the junction contained 7 bases not matched to a gene. The CDR3 runs to 15 residues. Per the germline V gene, CDR1 is GTSNPN and CDR2 is SVGIG (reference sequence). The CDR3 nucleotides are TGTGCCTGGAGTGTGACAGGGCGTTGGGACACTGAAGCTTTCTTT. Amino acids: CAWSVTGRWDTEAFF.

At least ten counts were recorded for this clonotype. The CDR3 sequence: CASRQTGSYSIQETQYF. CDR3 bases: TGTGCCAGCAGACAGACAGGGTCCTATTCCATCCAAGAGACCCAGTACTTC. The J gene is TRBJ2-5, the V gene TRBV12-3 or TRBV12-4, with 7 bases fitting TRBD1. The length of the CDR3 is 17 residues. The V gene end was trimmed by 6 bases and the J gene end by 1 base; junction bases not matched to a gene: 14.

The V and J genes are TRBV6-1 and TRBJ1-2, with D maybe TRBD1 (6 bases). Germline values: CDR1 MNHNS, CDR2 SASEGT. The CDR3 totals 13 residues. With 8 bases removed from V and 4 bases from J, the gap between germline ends came to 14 bases. CDR3 coding DNA: TGTGCCAGCGGGTCTGGGGGCATCTATGGCTACACCTTC. Translation: CASGSGGIYGYTF.

Points on this clonotype: Just one base apart from a much larger clone, this may be a read error. The rearrangement links TRBV27 to TRBJ1-1; a weak D match, TRBD1 (5 bases). This CDR3 has 13 amino acids. Per germline, CDR1 MNHEY and CDR2 SMNVEV (reference sequence). For the CDR3, the DNA is TGTGCCACCAGTGACCCGGGGGGAACTGAAGCTCTCTTT. This translates into CATSDPGGTEALF.

In this sample, this clonotype turned up many times. The chain carries TRBV10-2 and TRBJ1-6; D might be TRBD1 (5 bases). CDR3 length: 14 residues. Germline CDR1 reads WSHSY; CDR2 reads SAAADI. V was pared by 5 bases and J by 9 bases, with 14 bases between. The CDR3 sequence is CASSSTGPGSPLHF. Here the CDR3 DNA reads TGCGCCAGCAGTTCCACAGGTCCCGGTTCACCCCTCCACTTT.

The chain is built from TRBV5-1 and TRBJ2-1, with 7 positions matching TRBD1. Germline loops: CDR1 SGHRS, CDR2 YFSETQ. This CDR3 contains 15 residues. Unmatched junction bases numbered 10, after V lost 5 bases and J lost 5 bases. CDR3 protein: CASSRTGVIHNEQFF. The CDR3, as DNA: TGCGCCAGCAGTCGTACAGGGGTGATCCACAATGAGCAGTTCTTC.

This clonotype was seen repeatedly, ten times or more. V usage is TRBV28 and J usage is TRBJ2-7; 9 bases are shared with TRBD2. Germline V lookup: CDR1 MDHEN, CDR2 SYDVKM. With V trimmed by 4 bases and J by 2 bases, 6 bases remained unmatched. This CDR3 has 15 amino acids. This chain's CDR3 is CASSWEGTSTYEQYF. CDR3 nucleotide sequence: TGTGCCAGCAGTTGGGAAGGGACTAGCACCTACGAGCAGTACTTC.

There are many counts of this clonotype. In nucleotides, the CDR3 is TGTGCCAGCAGTTACTCGGGACTAGCCCCAAAAAGCTCCTACAATGAGCAGTTCTTC. This translates into CASSYSGLAPKSSYNEQFF. This chain connects TRBV6-5 to TRBJ2-1; 9 bases align to TRBD2. Trimming took 0 bases from V and 0 from J; bases not matched to a gene: 9. This CDR3 spans 19 amino acids. Per the germline V gene, CDR1 is MNHEY and CDR2 is SVGAGI.

The chain joins TRBV5-5 to TRBJ1-4; D call uncertain. Germline V lookup: CDR1 SGHKS, CDR2 YYEKEE (reference sequence). This CDR3 region has 18 residues. The V end was cut by 2 bases, the J end by 0 bases, with 17 bases between. The CDR3 nucleotides are TGTGCCAGCAGCTTTAGGGCCTGGGCAGCTTCAACTAATGAAAAACTGTTTTTT. Translation gives CASSFRAWAASTNEKLFF.

The rearrangement uses TRBV7-2 and TRBJ1-1; 11 nucleotides match TRBD1. Per the germline V gene, CDR1 is SGHTA and CDR2 is FQGNSA. This CDR3 spans 13 amino acids. V was clipped by 5 bases and J by 11 bases; unmatched bases: 7. The CDR3 spells CASSLDRGLGAFF. CDR3 sequence (DNA): TGTGCCAGCAGCCTGGACAGGGGGCTCGGGGCTTTCTTT.

The table lists this clonotype with many counts. The rearrangement links TRBV11-3 to TRBJ2-1, with 11 bases fitting TRBD2. The CDR3 has 19 amino acids. Germline assignment: CDR1 SGHNT and CDR2 YENEEA. V was clipped by 3 bases and J by 0 bases; unmatched bases: 10. Here the CDR3 DNA reads TGTGCCAGCAGCTTTTCTGCCCTAACTAGCGGGAGCTCCTACAATGAGCAGTTCTTC. Its translation: CASSFSALTSGSSYNEQFF.

This clonotype has at least ten counts. This chain links TRBV28 with TRBJ2-3; 8 nucleotides line up with TRBD2. This CDR3 comprises 16 residues. The germline CDR1 and CDR2 sequences are MDHEN and SYDVKM. V dropped 6 bases and J dropped 5; count of bases not matched to a gene: 13. CDR3 nucleotide sequence: TGTGCCAGCAGCCCTCGTCGGGTAGCGGGGCTAGATACGCAGTATTTT. It translates to CASSPRRVAGLDTQYF.

Many counts were recorded for this clonotype. CDR3 coding DNA: TGCGCCAGCCGTTACCGGGACGGAAACATACCCGGACTCAATGAGCAGTTCTTC. Its translation: CASRYRDGNIPGLNEQFF. This chain links TRBV5-1 with TRBJ2-1; either TRBD1 or TRBD2 may fit D (5 bases each). Trimming cost V 7 bases and J 6 bases, with 29 bases left between them. Germline CDR1 reads SGHRS; CDR2 reads YFSETQ. The CDR3 consists of 18 residues. The full variable domain, with the rest looked up from reference TRBV5-1 and TRBJ2-1, is KAGVTQTPRYLIKTRGQQVTLSCSPISGHRSVSWYQQTPGQGLQFLFEYFSETQRNKGNFPGRFSGRQFSNSRSEMNVSTLELGDSALYLCASRYRDGNIPGLNEQFFGPGTRLTVL.

In this sample, this clonotype turned up many times. The V gene is TRBV2, the J gene TRBJ2-1; 7 bases agree with TRBD1. This CDR3 is 15 amino acids long. The J segment lost 7 bases and the V segment lost 5 bases, leaving 11 bases of the junction unmatched. From germline, CDR1 is SNHLY and CDR2 FYNNEI. The CDR3 protein is CASSISQTGLNEQFF. Here the CDR3 DNA reads TGTGCCAGCAGTATCTCCCAGACAGGGTTAAATGAGCAGTTCTTC.

Ten or more counts support this clonotype. V is TRBV10-1 and J is TRBJ2-1; D is tentatively TRBD1 or TRBD2 (5 bases each). CDR3 length: 13 residues. CDR1 is WNHNN, CDR2 SYGVQD, per germline (reference sequence). V was pared by 3 bases and J by 10 bases, with 13 bases between. CDR3: CASSDTWGREQFF. DNA for the CDR3: TGCGCCAGCAGTGATACGTGGGGACGGGAGCAGTTCTTC.

This clonotype was seen more than once but under ten times. The CDR3 sequence: CASSFRYLSNQPQHF. In DNA, the CDR3 is TGTGCCAGCAGTTTTAGGTATCTTAGCAATCAGCCCCAGCATTTT. This chain connects TRBV27 to TRBJ1-5; D is unresolved. Trimming stripped 3 bases from V and 0 bases from J, with 9 bases between. The germline V gene has CDR1 MNHEY and CDR2 SMNVEV (reference sequence). The length of the CDR3 is 15 residues.

This clonotype was observed many times. The rearrangement uses TRBV2 and TRBJ2-3, with 9 bases aligning to TRBD2. The ends lost 4 bases at V and 5 bases at J; junction bases unmatched: 4. CDR1 and CDR2 (germline): SNHLY, FYNNEI. The CDR3 covers 14 residues. CDR3 bases: TGTGCCAGCAGTGGCGGGAGGGGTGGAGATACGCAGTATTTT. This sequence encodes CASSGGRGGDTQYF. The full variable domain, its missing parts supplied by reference TRBV2 and TRBJ2-3, is EPEVTQTPSHQVTQMGQEVILRCVPISNHLYFYWYRQILGQKVEFLVSFYNNEISEKSEIFDDQFSVERPDGSNFTLKIRSTKLEDSAMYFCASSGGRGGDTQYFGPGTRLTVL.

The chain carries TRBV6-2 or TRBV6-3 and TRBJ2-5; TRBD2 aligns across 14 bases. Germline-derived CDR1 and CDR2 are MNHEY and SVGEGT. This CDR3 comprises 16 residues. Trimming cost V 8 bases and J 5 bases; bases outside gene matches: 10. The CDR3 nucleotides are TGTGCCAGCCGCTCGGGGACTAGCGGGAGTTCGGAGACCCAGTACTTC. This sequence encodes CASRSGTSGSSETQYF.

The chain employs TRBV7-2 and TRBJ1-1; TRBD1 matches at 9 bases. The CDR3 consists of 15 residues. Per the germline V gene, CDR1 is SGHTA and CDR2 is FQGNSA. V trimming: 5 bases; J trimming: 7 bases; junction bases outside the gene matches: 11. The CDR3 sequence is CASSAGTGSHGEAFF. CDR3 nucleotides: TGTGCCAGCAGCGCCGGGACAGGGAGTCATGGTGAAGCTTTCTTT.

The gene calls are TRBV15 and TRBJ2-7, with 9 positions matching TRBD1. This CDR3 has 14 amino acids. Trimming took 9 bases from V and 2 from J; bases not matched to a gene: 8. Germline V CDR1 and CDR2: LNHNV, YYDKDF (reference sequence). This CDR3 reads CATQPGQGTYEQYF. The CDR3 DNA sequence: TGTGCCACTCAACCGGGACAGGGTACCTACGAGCAGTACTTC.

A few counts support this clonotype. In DNA form, the CDR3 reads TGCAGTGCTAGCCCCGGGCAGATTAGCACAGATACGCAGTATTTT. The encoded protein is CSASPGQISTDTQYF. This chain joins TRBV20-1 and TRBJ2-3, with D unresolved. The CDR3 has 15 amino acids. Trimming cost V 3 bases and J 0 bases, with 13 bases left between them. The germline gives CDR1 DFQATT, CDR2 SNEGSKA (reference sequence).